This TCR beta chain derives from a study of blood T cell repertoires in COVID-19. Study-level information: Acute and convalescent COVID-19 specimens originated in the United States, Italy and Spain.

Notes on this clone: The same CDR3 is also encoded by other DNA sequences in this sample.

Methods used by the authors: Estimated nucleated cell counts came from reference gene primer amplification. TCRdb's table, derived via immunoSEQ multiplex PCR, lists solely in-frame clones and lacks some. That table furnishes V, J and clone size, whereas the DNA furnished D and trimming. The table lists 400,000 or so clones, 89% of them singletons. The CDR3 extends over 19 amino acids. The V segment lost 5 bases and the J segment 1 base; nucleotides outside the gene matches: 12. Germline V gene data show CDR1 as LNHDA and CDR2 as SQIVND (reference sequence). Sequenced input: peripheral blood. The sequence derives from a woman between 40 and 50 years old with COVID-19, enrolled during active disease. The chain carries TRBV19 and TRBJ2-6, with TRBD2 matching over 9 bases. This CDR3 is CASSPRGGALTSGANVLTF. The CDR3 DNA follows: TGTGCCAGTAGTCCGCGGGGGGGGGCCCTTACGTCTGGGGCCAACGTCCTGACTTTC.